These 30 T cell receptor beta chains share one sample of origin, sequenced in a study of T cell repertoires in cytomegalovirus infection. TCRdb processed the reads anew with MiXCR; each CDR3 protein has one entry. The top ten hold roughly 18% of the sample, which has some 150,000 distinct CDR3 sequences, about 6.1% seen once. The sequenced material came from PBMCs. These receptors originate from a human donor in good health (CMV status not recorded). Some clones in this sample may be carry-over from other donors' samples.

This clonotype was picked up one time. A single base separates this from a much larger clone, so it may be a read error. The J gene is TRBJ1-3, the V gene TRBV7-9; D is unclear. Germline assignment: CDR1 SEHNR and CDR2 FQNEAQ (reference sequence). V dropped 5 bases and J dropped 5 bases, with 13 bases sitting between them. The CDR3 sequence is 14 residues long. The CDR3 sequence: CASSPLKTRNTIYF. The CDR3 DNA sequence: TGTGCCAGCAGCCCATTAAAAACTCGAAACACCATATATTTT.

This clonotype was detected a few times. The CDR3, as DNA: TGCAGTGCCCCCCAGCCGACTAGCGCACAAGAGACCCAGTACTTC. Residues: CSAPQPTSAQETQYF. The gene calls are TRBV20-1 and TRBJ2-5; 8 nucleotides align to TRBD2. V was clipped by 6 bases and J by 2 bases; unmatched bases: 11. Germline V gives CDR1 DFQATT, CDR2 SNEGSKA (reference sequence). This CDR3 has 15 amino acids.

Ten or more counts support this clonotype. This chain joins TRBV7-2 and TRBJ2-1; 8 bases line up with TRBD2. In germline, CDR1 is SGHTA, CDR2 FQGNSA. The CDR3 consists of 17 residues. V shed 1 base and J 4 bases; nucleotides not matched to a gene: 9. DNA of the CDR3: TGTGCCAGCAGCTTAGTGGGGGTCCGGGGGGGATACAATGAGCAGTTCTTC. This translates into CASSLVGVRGGYNEQFF. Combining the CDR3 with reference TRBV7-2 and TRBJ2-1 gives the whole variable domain GAGVSQSPSNKVTEKGKDVELRCDPISGHTALYWYRQSLGQGLEFLIYFQGNSAPDKSGLPSDRFSAERTGGSVSTLTIQRTQQEDSAVYLCASSLVGVRGGYNEQFFGPGTRLTVL.

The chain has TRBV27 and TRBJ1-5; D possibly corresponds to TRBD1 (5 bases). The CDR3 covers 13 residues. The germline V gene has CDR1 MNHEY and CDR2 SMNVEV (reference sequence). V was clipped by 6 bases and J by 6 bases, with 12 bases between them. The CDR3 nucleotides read TGTGCCAGCAGGCGAGGGGTCGGTCAGCCCCAGCATTTT. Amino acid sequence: CASRRGVGQPQHF.

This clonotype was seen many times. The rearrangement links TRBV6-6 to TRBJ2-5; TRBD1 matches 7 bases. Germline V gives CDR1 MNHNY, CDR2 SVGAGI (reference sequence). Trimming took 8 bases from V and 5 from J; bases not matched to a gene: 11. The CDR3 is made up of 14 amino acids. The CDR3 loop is CASQSTGFVETQYF. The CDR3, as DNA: TGTGCCAGCCAATCGACAGGGTTCGTGGAGACCCAGTACTTC.

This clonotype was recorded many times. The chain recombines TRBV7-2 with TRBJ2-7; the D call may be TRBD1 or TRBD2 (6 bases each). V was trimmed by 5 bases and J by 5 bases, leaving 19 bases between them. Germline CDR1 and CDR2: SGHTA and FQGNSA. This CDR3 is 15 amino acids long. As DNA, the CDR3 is TGTGCCAGCAGCCGAAATTTGGGGGGCCTCAACGAGCAGTACTTC. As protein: CASSRNLGGLNEQYF.

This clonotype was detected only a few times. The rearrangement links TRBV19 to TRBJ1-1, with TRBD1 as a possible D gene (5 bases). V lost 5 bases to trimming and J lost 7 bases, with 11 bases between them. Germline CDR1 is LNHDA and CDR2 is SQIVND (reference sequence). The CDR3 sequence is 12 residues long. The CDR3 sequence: CASSVGQGEAFF. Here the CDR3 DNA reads TGTGCCAGTAGTGTCGGACAAGGTGAAGCTTTCTTT.

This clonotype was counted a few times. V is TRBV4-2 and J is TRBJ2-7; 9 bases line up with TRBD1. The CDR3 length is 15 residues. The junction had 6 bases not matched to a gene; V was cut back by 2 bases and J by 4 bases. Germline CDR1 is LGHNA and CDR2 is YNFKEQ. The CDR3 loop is CASSQIQGAGYEQYF. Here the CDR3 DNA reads TGTGCCAGCAGCCAAATACAGGGGGCGGGGTACGAGCAGTACTTC.

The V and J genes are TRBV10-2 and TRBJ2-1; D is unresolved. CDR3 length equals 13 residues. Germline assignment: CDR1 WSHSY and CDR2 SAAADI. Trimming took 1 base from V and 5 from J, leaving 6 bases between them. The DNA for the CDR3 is TGCGCCAGCAGTGAGTTCGTGAACAATGAGCAGTTCTTC. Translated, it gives CASSEFVNNEQFF.

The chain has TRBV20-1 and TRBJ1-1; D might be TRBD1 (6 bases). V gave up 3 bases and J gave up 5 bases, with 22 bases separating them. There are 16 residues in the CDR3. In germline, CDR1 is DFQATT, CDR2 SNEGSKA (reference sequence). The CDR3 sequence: CSARTPLGRGETEAFF. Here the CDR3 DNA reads TGCAGTGCTAGGACCCCATTAGGCAGGGGTGAGACTGAAGCTTTCTTT.

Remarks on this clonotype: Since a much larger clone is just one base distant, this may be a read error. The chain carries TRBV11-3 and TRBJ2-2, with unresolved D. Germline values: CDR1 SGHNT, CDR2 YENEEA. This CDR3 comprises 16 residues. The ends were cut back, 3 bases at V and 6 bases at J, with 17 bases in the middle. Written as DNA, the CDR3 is TGTGCCAGCAGCTTTTTCCCGGACGTTGGCGCCGGGGAGCTGTTTTTT. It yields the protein CASSFFPDVGAGELFF.

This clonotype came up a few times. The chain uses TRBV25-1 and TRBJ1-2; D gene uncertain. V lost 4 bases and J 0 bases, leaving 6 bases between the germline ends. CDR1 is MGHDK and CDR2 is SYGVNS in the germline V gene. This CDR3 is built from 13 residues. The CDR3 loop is CASSVGPNYGYTF. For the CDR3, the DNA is TGTGCCAGCAGTGTAGGGCCTAACTATGGCTACACCTTC.

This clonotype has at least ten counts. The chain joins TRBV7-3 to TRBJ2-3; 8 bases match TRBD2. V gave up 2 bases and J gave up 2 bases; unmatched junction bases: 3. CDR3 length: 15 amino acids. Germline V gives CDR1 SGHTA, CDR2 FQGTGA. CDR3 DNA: TGTGCCAGCAGCTTAGCGGGGGGTATCACAGATACGCAGTATTTT. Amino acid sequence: CASSLAGGITDTQYF.

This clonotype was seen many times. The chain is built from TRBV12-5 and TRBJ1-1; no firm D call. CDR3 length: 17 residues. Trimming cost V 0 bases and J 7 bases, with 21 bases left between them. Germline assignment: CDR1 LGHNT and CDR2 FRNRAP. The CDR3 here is CASGLVENPRSFGEAFF. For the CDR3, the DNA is TGTGCTAGTGGTTTGGTAGAGAACCCCAGGAGTTTCGGTGAAGCTTTCTTT.

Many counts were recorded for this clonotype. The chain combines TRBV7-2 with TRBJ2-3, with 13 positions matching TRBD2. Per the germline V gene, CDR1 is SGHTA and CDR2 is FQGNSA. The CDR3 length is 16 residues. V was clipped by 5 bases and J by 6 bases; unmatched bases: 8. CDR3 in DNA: TGTGCCAGCAGCACAGGACTAGCGGGGGAGGCTGATACGCAGTATTTT. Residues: CASSTGLAGEADTQYF.

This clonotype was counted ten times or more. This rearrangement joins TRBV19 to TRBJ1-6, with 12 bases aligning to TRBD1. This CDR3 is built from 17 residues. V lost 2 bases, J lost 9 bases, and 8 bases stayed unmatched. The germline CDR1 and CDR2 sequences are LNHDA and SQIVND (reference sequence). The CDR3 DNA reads TGTGCCAGTAGTATACCGGGACAGGGGGCGCGTATTTCACCCCTCCACTTT. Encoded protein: CASSIPGQGARISPLHF.

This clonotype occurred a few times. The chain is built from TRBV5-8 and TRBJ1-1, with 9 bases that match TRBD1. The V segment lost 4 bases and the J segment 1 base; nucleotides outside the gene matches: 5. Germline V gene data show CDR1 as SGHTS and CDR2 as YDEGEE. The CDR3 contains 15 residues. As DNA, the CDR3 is TGTGCCAGCAGCCGGAAGGACAGGGGGAACACTGAAGCTTTCTTT. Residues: CASSRKDRGNTEAFF.

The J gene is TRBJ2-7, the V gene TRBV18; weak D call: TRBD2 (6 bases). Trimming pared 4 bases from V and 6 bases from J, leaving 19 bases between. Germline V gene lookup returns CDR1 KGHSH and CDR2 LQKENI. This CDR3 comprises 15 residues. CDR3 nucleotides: TGTGCCAGCTCACACCGGGACGGAGGGTCTATCGAGCAGTACTTC. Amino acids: CASSHRDGGSIEQYF.

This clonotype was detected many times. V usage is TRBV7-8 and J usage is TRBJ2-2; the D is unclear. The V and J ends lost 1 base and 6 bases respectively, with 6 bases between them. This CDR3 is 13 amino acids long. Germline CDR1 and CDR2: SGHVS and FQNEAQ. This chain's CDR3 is CASSLGAAGELFF. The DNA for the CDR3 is TGTGCCAGCAGCTTAGGGGCGGCCGGGGAGCTGTTTTTT.

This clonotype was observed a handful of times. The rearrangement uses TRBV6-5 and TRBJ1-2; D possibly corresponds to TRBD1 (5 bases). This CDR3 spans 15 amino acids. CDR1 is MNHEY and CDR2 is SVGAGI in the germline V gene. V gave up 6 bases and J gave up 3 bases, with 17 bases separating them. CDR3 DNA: TGTGCCAGCAGATCCGGGACGCTTAACCACTATGGCTACACCTTC. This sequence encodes CASRSGTLNHYGYTF.

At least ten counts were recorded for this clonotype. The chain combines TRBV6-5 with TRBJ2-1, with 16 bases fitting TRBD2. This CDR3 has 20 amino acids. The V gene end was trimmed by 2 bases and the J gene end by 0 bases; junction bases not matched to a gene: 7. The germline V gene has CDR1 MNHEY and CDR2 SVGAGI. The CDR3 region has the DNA TGTGCCAGCAGTTACCCGGGACTAGCGGGGGGGCGAAGCTCCTACAATGAGCAGTTCTTC. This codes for CASSYPGLAGGRSSYNEQFF.

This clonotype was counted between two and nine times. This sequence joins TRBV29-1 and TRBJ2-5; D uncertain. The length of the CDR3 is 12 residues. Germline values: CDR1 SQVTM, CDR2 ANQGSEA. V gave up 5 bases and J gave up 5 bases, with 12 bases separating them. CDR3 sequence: CSVRVESETQYF. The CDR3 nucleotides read TGCAGCGTTCGGGTGGAGTCGGAGACCCAGTACTTC.

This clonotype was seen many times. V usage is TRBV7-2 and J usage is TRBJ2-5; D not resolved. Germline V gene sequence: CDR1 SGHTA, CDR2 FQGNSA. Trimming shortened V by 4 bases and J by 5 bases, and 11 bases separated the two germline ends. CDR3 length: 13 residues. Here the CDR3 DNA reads TGTGCCAGCAGCTCCCGGTTTCCGGAGACCCAGTACTTC. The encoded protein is CASSSRFPETQYF.

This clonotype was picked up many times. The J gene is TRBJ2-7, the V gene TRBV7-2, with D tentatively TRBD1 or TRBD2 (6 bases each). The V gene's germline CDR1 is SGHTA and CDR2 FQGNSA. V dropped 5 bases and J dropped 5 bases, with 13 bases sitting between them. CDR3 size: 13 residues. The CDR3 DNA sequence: TGTGCCAGCAGCACCGGGGGCTTCAACGAGCAGTACTTC. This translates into CASSTGGFNEQYF.

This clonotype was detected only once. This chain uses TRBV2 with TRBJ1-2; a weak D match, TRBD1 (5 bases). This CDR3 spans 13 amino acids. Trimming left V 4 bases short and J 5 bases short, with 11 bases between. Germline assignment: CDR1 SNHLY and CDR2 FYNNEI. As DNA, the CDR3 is TGTGCCAGCAGTGGGGCAGGGTGGTATGGCTACACCTTC. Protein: CASSGAGWYGYTF.

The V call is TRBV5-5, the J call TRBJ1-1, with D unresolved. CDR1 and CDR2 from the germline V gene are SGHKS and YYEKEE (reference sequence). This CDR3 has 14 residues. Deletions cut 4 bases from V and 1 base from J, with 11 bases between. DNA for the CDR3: TGTGCCAGCAGCGTACACTATTCGAACACTGAAGCTTTCTTT. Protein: CASSVHYSNTEAFF.

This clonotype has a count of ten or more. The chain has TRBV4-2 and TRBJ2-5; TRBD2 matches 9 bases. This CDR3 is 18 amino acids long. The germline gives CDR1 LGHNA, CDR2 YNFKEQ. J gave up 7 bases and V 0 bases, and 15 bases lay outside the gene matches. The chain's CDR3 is CASSQEVSSGGRGGTQYF. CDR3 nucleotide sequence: TGTGCCAGCAGCCAAGAGGTTTCGAGCGGGGGGCGTGGGGGGACCCAGTACTTC.

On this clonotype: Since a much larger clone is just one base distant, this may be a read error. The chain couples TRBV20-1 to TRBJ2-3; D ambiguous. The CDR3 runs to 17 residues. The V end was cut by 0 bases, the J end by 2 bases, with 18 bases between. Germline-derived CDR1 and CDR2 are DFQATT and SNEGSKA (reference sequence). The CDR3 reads CSARDMGWAFITDTQYF. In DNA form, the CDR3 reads TGCAGTGCTAGAGATATGGGCTGGGCTTTTATCACAGATACGCAGTATTTT.

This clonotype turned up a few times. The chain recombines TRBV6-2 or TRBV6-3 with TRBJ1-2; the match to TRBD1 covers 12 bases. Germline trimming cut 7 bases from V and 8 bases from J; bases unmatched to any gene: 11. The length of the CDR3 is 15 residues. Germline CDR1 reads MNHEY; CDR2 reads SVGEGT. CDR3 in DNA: TGTGCCAGCACCCCCCTGGGACAGGGGGCAGAAGGCTACACCTTC. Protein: CASTPLGQGAEGYTF.

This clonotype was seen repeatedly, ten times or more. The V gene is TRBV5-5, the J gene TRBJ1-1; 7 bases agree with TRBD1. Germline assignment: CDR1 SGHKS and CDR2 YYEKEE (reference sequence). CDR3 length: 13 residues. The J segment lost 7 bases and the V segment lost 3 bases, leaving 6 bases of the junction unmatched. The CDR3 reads CASSWGTVGEAFF. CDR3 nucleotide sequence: TGTGCCAGCAGCTGGGGGACAGTGGGTGAAGCTTTCTTT. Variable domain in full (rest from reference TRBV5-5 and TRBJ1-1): DAGVTQSPTHLIKTRGQQVTLRCSPISGHKSVSWYQQVLGQGPQFIFQYYEKEERGRGNFPDRFSARQFPNYSSELNVNALLLGDSALYLCASSWGTVGEAFFGQGTRLTVV.